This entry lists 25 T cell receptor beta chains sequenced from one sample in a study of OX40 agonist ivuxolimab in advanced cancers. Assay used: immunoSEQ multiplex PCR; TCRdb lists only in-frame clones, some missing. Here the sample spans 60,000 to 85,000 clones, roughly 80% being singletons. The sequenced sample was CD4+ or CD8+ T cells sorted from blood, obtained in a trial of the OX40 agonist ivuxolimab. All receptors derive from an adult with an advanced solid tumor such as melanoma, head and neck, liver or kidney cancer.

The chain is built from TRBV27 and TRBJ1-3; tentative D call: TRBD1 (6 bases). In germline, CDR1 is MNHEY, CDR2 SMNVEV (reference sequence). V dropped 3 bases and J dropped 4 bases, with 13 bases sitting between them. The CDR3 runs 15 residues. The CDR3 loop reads CASSLGPGTGNTIYF. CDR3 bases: TGTGCCAGCAGTTTGGGTCCCGGGACAGGAAACACCATATATTTT.

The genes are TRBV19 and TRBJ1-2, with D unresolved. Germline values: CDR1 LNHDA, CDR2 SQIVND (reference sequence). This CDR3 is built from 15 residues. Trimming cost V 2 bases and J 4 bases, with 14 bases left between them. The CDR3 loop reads CASSISVRTVYGYTF. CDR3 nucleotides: TGTGCCAGTAGTATATCCGTCCGGACGGTCTATGGCTACACCTTC.

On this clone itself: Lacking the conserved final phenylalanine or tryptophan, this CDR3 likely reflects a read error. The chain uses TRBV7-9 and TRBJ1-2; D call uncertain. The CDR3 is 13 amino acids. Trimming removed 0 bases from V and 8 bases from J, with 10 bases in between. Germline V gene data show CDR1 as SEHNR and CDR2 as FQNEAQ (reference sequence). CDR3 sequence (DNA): TGTGCCAGCAGCTTAGCATTCCTACCGGGCTACACCCTC. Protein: CASSLAFLPGYTL.

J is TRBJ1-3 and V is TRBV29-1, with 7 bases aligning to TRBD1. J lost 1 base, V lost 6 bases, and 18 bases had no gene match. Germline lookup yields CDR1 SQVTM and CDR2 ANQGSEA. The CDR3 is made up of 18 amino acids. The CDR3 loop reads CSVAGTAQRGDSGNTIYF. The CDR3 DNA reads TGCAGCGTGGCAGGGACAGCCCAGCGCGGGGATTCTGGAAACACCATATATTTT.

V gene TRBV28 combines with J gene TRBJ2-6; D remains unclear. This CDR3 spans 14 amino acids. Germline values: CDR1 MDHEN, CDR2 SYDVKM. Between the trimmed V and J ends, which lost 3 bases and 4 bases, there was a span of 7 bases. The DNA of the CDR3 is TGTGCCAGCAGTTTCGAGGCGGGGGCCAACGTCCTGACTTTC. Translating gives CASSFEAGANVLTF.

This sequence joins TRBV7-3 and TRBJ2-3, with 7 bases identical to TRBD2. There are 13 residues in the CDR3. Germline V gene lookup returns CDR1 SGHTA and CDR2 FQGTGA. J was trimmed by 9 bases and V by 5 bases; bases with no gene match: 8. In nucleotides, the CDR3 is TGTGCCAGCAGCCCGGGGACTATAGAGACGCAGTATTTT. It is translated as CASSPGTIETQYF.

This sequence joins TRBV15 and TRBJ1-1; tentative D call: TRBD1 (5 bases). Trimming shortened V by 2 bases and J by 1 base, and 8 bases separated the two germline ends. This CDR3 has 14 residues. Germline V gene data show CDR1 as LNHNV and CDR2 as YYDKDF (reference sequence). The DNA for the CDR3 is TGTGCCACCAGCAGACGGGACCGGAACACTGAAGCTTTCTTT. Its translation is CATSRRDRNTEAFF.

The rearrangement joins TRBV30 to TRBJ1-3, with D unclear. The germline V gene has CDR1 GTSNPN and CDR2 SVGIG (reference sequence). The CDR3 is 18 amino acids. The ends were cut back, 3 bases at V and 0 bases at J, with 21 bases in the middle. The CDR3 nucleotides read TGTGCCTGGAGCGGATTGTACGGGCTCCCGAGCTCTGGAAACACCATATATTTT. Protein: CAWSGLYGLPSSGNTIYF.

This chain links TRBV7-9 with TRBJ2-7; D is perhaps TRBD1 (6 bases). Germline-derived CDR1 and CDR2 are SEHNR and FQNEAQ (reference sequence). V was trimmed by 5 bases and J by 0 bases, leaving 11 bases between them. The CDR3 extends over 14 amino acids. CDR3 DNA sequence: TGTGCCAGCAGCCCAGACAGGACCTCCTACGAGCAGTACTTC. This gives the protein CASSPDRTSYEQYF.

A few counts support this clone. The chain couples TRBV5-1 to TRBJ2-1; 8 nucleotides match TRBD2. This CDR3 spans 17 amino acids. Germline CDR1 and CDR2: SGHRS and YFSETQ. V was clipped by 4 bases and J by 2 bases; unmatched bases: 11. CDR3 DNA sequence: TGCGCCAGCAGCCTCACTAGCGGCCCACTCGCCTACAATGAGCAGTTCTTC. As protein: CASSLTSGPLAYNEQFF. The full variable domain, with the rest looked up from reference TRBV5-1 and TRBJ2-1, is KAGVTQTPRYLIKTRGQQVTLSCSPISGHRSVSWYQQTPGQGLQFLFEYFSETQRNKGNFPGRFSGRQFSNSRSEMNVSTLELGDSALYLCASSLTSGPLAYNEQFFGPGTRLTVL.

The CDR3 here is CASRRTGVGTEAFF. In DNA form, the CDR3 reads TGTGCCAGCAGACGGACAGGGGTGGGCACTGAAGCTTTCTTT. The genes are TRBV6-6 and TRBJ1-1; 9 bases map to TRBD1. The CDR3 covers 14 residues. The J segment lost 4 bases and the V segment lost 6 bases, leaving 6 bases of the junction unmatched. The V gene's germline CDR1 is MNHNY and CDR2 SVGAGI (reference sequence).

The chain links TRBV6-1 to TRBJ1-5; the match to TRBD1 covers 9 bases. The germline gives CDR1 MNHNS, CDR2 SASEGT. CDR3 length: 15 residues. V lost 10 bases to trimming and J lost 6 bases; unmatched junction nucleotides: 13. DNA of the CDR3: TGTGCCACAGAGGTCACGGGACAGGGTTTTCAGCCCCAGCATTTT. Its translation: CATEVTGQGFQPQHF.

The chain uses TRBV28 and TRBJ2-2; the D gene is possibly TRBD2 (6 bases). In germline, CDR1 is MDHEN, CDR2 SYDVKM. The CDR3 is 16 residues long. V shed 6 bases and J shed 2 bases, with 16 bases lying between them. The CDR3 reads CASSPVGGGNTGELFF. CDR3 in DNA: TGTGCCAGCAGCCCGGTGGGGGGAGGTAACACCGGGGAGCTGTTTTTT.

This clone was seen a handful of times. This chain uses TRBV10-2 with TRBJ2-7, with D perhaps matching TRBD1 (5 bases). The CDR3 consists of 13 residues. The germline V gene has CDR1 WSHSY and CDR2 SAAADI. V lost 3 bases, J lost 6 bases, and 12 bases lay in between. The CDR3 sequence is CASSENSGLEQYV. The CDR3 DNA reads TGCGCCAGCAGTGAAAACTCAGGGCTCGAGCAGTACGTC.

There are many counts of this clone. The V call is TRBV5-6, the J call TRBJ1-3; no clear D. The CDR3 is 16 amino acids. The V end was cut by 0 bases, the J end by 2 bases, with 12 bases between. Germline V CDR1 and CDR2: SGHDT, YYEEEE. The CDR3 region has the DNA TGTGCCAGCAGCTTGGGTATACTGCGGGCTGGAAACACCATATATTTT. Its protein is CASSLGILRAGNTIYF. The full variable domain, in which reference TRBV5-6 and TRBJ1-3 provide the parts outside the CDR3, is DAGVTQSPTHLIKTRGQQVTLRCSPKSGHDTVSWYQQALGQGPQFIFQYYEEEERQRGNFPDRFSGHQFPNYSSELNVNALLLGDSALYLCASSLGILRAGNTIYFGEGSWLTVV.

CDR3 sequence reads: CASSLGGGMNTEAFF. The CDR3 region has the DNA TGCGCCAGCAGCCTAGGGGGGGGGATGAACACTGAAGCTTTCTTT. The chain couples TRBV4-1 to TRBJ1-1; D perhaps matches TRBD1 (6 bases). V was shortened by 4 bases and J by 0 bases, with 12 bases between the two germline ends. This CDR3 region has 15 residues. Germline-derived CDR1 and CDR2 are MGHRA and YSYEKL.

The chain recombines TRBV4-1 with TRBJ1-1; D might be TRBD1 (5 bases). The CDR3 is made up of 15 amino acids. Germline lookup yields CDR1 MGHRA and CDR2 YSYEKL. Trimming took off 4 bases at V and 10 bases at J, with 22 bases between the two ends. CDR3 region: CASSRSAGGDEGAFF. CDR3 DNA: TGCGCCAGCAGCCGCTCAGCCGGGGGGGATGAGGGAGCTTTCTTT.

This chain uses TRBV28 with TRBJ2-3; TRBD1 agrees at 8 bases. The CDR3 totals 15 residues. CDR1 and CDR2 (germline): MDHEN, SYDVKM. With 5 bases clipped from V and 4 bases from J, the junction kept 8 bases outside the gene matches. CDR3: CASSVTGGRADTQYF. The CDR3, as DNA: TGTGCCAGCAGTGTTACAGGGGGAAGGGCAGATACGCAGTATTTT.

CDR3 sequence: CASSESSSGGGQYF. The DNA of the CDR3 is TGCGCCAGCAGTGAGTCGAGTAGCGGGGGGGGCCAGTACTTC. V is TRBV10-1 and J is TRBJ2-4; 11 bases align to TRBD2. Germline V gene data show CDR1 as WNHNN and CDR2 as SYGVQD (reference sequence). CDR3 length equals 14 residues. V shed 0 bases and J 13 bases; nucleotides not matched to a gene: 5.

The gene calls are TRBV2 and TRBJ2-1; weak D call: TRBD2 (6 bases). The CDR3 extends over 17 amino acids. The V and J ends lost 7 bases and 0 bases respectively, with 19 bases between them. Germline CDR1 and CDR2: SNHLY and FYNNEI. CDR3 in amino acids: CASTRGARGSSYNEQFF. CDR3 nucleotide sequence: TGTGCCAGCACCCGCGGGGCTAGAGGGTCCTCCTACAATGAGCAGTTCTTC.

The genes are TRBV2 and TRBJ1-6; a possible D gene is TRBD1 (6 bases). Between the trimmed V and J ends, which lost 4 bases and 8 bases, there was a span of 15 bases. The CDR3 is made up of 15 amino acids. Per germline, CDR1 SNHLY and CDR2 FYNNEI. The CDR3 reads CASSVGGRGDSPLHF. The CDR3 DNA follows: TGTGCCAGCAGTGTCGGCGGCAGGGGAGATTCACCCCTCCACTTT. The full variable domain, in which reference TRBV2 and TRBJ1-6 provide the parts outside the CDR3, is EPEVTQTPSHQVTQMGQEVILRCVPISNHLYFYWYRQILGQKVEFLVSFYNNEISEKSEIFDDQFSVERPDGSNFTLKIRSTKLEDSAMYFCASSVGGRGDSPLHFGNGTRLTVT.

The CDR3 reads CAIRKAGGTDTQYF. The CDR3 region has the DNA TGTGCCATCAGAAAAGCGGGAGGCACAGATACGCAGTATTTT. The chain is built from TRBV10-3 and TRBJ2-3, with 8 bases aligning to TRBD2. CDR3 length: 14 residues. Looked up from germline, CDR1 is ENHRY and CDR2 is SYGVKD. V lost 6 bases, J lost 1 base, and 3 bases stayed unmatched.

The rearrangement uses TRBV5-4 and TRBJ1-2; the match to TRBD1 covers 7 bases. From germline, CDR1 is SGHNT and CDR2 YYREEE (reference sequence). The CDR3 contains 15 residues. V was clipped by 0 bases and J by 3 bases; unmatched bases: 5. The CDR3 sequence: CASSLGRGVDYGYTF. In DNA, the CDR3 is TGTGCCAGCAGCTTGGGCAGGGGGGTGGACTATGGCTACACCTTC.

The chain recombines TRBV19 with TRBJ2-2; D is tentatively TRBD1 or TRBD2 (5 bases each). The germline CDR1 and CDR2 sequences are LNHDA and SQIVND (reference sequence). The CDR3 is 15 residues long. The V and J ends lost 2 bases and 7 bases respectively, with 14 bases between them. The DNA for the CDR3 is TGTGCCAGTAGTATAAGAGACCGAGGGGTCGGGGAGCTGTTTTTT. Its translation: CASSIRDRGVGELFF.

The CDR3 DNA reads TGTGCCAGCAGCTTGGAGGGGAGGGTAGACGGCTACACCTTC. This codes for CASSLEGRVDGYTF. The V and J genes are TRBV5-5 and TRBJ1-2; D is perhaps TRBD1 (5 bases). Germline values: CDR1 SGHKS, CDR2 YYEKEE (reference sequence). The CDR3 is 14 residues long. V was shortened by 0 bases and J by 8 bases, with 14 bases between the two germline ends.